These T cell receptor beta chains were read from a single sample in a study of regulatory T cells in long-lasting Graves disease. TCRdb re-derived calls from the multiplex PCR reads in MiXCR, one entry per CDR3 protein. The table includes about 400,000 distinct CDR3 sequences, less than 25% detected once. The sequenced sample was peripheral blood mononuclear cells (PBMCs), obtained when the disease was refractory, from a patient treated with antithyroid drugs. Receptors were obtained from a female donor with Graves disease. Both conserved end residues are part of each CDR3. Fields, in order: J gene, D gene, clone size, V gene, CDR3 length, CDR3 protein, CDR3 DNA. D genes are given only for firm matches. A clone size is listed for some rows: how often the clone was seen (once, few, many), or a class if it is expanded.

TRBJ1-5	NA	few	TRBV29-1	13	CSVGGSSNQPQHF	TGCAGCGTTGGAGGGTCTAGCAATCAGCCCCAGCATTTT
TRBJ2-2	TRBD2	NA	TRBV6-5	17	CASSYSGLAGLTGELFF	TGTGCCAGCAGTTACTCCGGACTAGCGGGCCTCACCGGGGAGCTGTTTTTT
TRBJ2-1	NA	NA	TRBV7-9	15	CASSLVAGSYNEQFF	TGTGCCAGCAGCTTAGTCGCGGGATCGTACAATGAGCAGTTCTTC
TRBJ1-3	NA	few	TRBV18	14	CASSPQRMLNTIYF	TGTGCCAGCTCACCACAACGGATGTTAAACACCATATATTTT
TRBJ1-3	NA	NA	TRBV20-1	11	CSAGPGDTIYF	TGCAGTGCCGGACCCGGCGACACCATATATTTT
TRBJ2-4	NA	few	TRBV7-9	17	CASSLVQGLKAKNIQYF	TGTGCCAGCAGCTTAGTACAAGGGTTGAAAGCCAAAAACATTCAGTACTTC
TRBJ1-6	TRBD1	NA	TRBV27	14	CASSFRDRGSPLHF	TGTGCCAGCAGTTTCCGGGACAGGGGTTCACCCCTCCACTTT
TRBJ2-7	NA	many	TRBV28	15	CASTPGGGFVYEQYF	TGTGCCAGCACTCCCGGAGGGGGGTTTGTATACGAGCAGTACTTC
TRBJ2-5	NA	many	TRBV7-2	12	CASSFPGETQYF	TGTGCCAGCAGCTTCCCAGGGGAGACCCAGTACTTC
TRBJ2-2	NA	NA	TRBV6-4	12	CASQDYTGELFF	TGTGCCAGCCAGGATTACACCGGGGAGCTGTTTTTT
TRBJ2-5	NA	once	TRBV10-1	12	CASRAGVGAQYF	TGCGCCAGCAGGGCAGGGGTCGGAGCCCAGTACTTC
TRBJ2-2	TRBD1	NA	TRBV14	16	CASSQVPGGNTGELFF	TGTGCCAGCAGCCAAGTTCCAGGGGGCAACACCGGGGAGCTGTTTTTT
TRBJ1-6	NA	few	TRBV4-1	16	CASSQSESSYNSPLHF	TGCGCCAGCAGCCAGTCTGAGAGCTCCTATAATTCACCCCTCCACTTT
TRBJ1-6	NA	NA	TRBV7-2	15	CASSFVLGSNSPLHF	TGTGCCAGCAGCTTCGTTTTGGGGAGTAATTCACCCCTCCACTTT
TRBJ2-7	TRBD1	few	TRBV28	15	CASRDQGAPPYEQYF	TGTGCCAGCAGAGATCAGGGGGCACCACCCTACGAGCAGTACTTC
TRBJ2-7	NA	NA	TRBV13	16	CASSSTGAVNPYEQYF	TGTGCCAGCAGCTCCACGGGAGCGGTTAACCCCTACGAGCAGTACTTC
TRBJ2-2	TRBD2	NA	TRBV20-1	14	CSARGLAGVGELFF	TGCAGTGCTAGGGGACTAGCGGGAGTCGGGGAGCTGTTTTTT
TRBJ2-7	NA	NA	TRBV20-1	19	CSARETGTGTRGLPYEQYF	TGCAGTGCTAGAGAAACCGGGACAGGGACTAGGGGGCTCCCCTACGAGCAGTACTTC
TRBJ2-7	NA	NA	TRBV13	13	CASSLPDTYEQYF	TGTGCCAGCAGCTTACCCGACACCTACGAGCAGTACTTC
TRBJ2-7	TRBD2	many	TRBV7-2	15	CASSLGQREGLEQYF	TGTGCCAGCAGCTTAGGCCAGCGGGAGGGCCTCGAGCAGTACTTC
TRBJ2-7	NA	NA	TRBV6-1	15	CASTPTMVIVYEQYF	TGTGCCAGCACTCCCACGATGGTCATTGTCTACGAGCAGTACTTC
TRBJ1-1	NA	many	TRBV28	12	CASTKTRTEAFF	TGTGCCAGCACCAAGACTCGGACTGAAGCTTTCTTT
TRBJ2-7	NA	many	TRBV18	14	CASSPQGTGYEQYF	TGTGCCAGCTCACCACAAGGCACCGGGTACGAGCAGTACTTC
TRBJ1-2	TRBD1	few	TRBV6-1	14	CASSTRQGNYGYTF	TGTGCCAGCAGTACCCGACAGGGAAACTATGGCTACACCTTC
TRBJ2-7	NA	NA	TRBV4-2	14	CASSQDDRSYEQYF	TGTGCCAGCAGCCAAGATGACAGGAGCTACGAGCAGTACTTC
TRBJ2-5	NA	many	TRBV7-2	14	CASSREEGAETQYF	TGTGCCAGCAGCCGAGAGGAGGGGGCCGAGACCCAGTACTTC